This T cell receptor beta chain was found in a study of human T cells and chemical hapten exposure. For the study at large: The sensitizer, 2% DPC, was used on about 2 cm by about 2 cm of upper inner arm skin. Whole-study findings and limits: Alopecia was present in the donors, so their immune response may differ from healthy people's. Relative to controls, expanded TCRs formed significantly more large CDR3 similarity clusters.

Comments on this clonotype: Its antigen is unidentified.

Time point denoted: patch test 1, 2 weeks after DPC sensitization. Treatment denoted: therapeutic diphenylcyclopropenone sensitization with weekly scalp DPC. Per the study methods: Between about 23,224 and 700,000 TCRs appeared in each sample, and the median stood at approximately 100,000. In TCRdb, the RACE reads were re-called with MiXCR into one record per CDR3 protein. For this entry, the V and J calls and clone size follow TCRdb and not the study's own pipeline. The sample shows around 110,000 distinct CDR3 sequences, about 12% of them seen only once. This sequence was found in a woman aged 45 to 65 with alopecia areata. Some clones in this sample may be carry-over from other donors' samples. Material: whole blood, obtained in connection with sensitization to the hapten diphenylcyclopropenone (DPC).

The CDR3 region has the DNA TGTGCCAGCAGCTTAGCGGTGTCCTACGAGCAGTACTTC. Protein sequence: CASSLAVSYEQYF. This chain links TRBV7-2 with TRBJ2-7; D not certain. Germline V gene sequence: CDR1 SGHTA, CDR2 FQGNSA. The CDR3 sequence is 13 residues long. The V end lost 0 bases, the J end lost 1 base, and 4 bases lay between the germline ends. Complete variable domain (other parts from reference TRBV7-2 and TRBJ2-7): GAGVSQSPSNKVTEKGKDVELRCDPISGHTALYWYRQSLGQGLEFLIYFQGNSAPDKSGLPSDRFSAERTGGSVSTLTIQRTQQEDSAVYLCASSLAVSYEQYFGPGTRLTVT.